This TCR beta chain was captured in a study of T cell responses to AZD1222 COVID-19 vaccine. CDR3 length: 14 residues. Germline-derived CDR1 and CDR2 are LGHNA and YSLEER. The V end was cut by 5 bases, the J end by 2 bases, with 13 bases between. Clones were sequenced by immunoSEQ multiplex PCR, and TCRdb holds only the in-frame ones, with some missing. Among about 120,000 clones listed, around 90% were seen once. The sequence was obtained from an adult who received the AZD1222 COVID-19 vaccine. Source: peripheral blood, taken 28 days after the second AZD1222 dose. The genes are TRBV4-3 and TRBJ2-7; D uncertain. The CDR3: CASSSHKAAYEQYF. As DNA, the CDR3 is TGCGCCAGCAGCTCCCACAAGGCCGCCTACGAGCAGTACTTC.